What follows are 28 T cell receptor beta chains derived from one specimen sequenced in a study of regulatory T cells in long-lasting Graves disease. Arm-PCR with iRepertoire HTBI primers amplified the CDR3 regions for these TCR beta libraries. TCRdb redid the calling of the multiplex PCR reads with MiXCR, one entry per CDR3 protein. The sample includes 350,000 to 450,000 distinct CDR3 sequences, around 21% of them seen just once. Time point specified: persistent/refractory GD, antithyroid drugs over 5 years with positive TRAb. The authors made the TCR library using RNA they extracted from PBMCs. The sample consisted of peripheral blood mononuclear cells (PBMCs), taken when the disease was refractory, from a patient treated with antithyroid drugs. Receptors originate from a female donor with Graves disease.

This clonotype showed up many times. The chain is built from TRBV2 and TRBJ2-2; D gene ambiguous. This CDR3 comprises 14 residues. The ends were cut back, 3 bases at V and 4 bases at J, with 9 bases in the middle. Germline lookup yields CDR1 SNHLY and CDR2 FYNNEI. CDR3 amino acids: CASSELLTTGELFF. Here the CDR3 DNA reads TGTGCCAGCAGTGAGTTACTAACCACCGGGGAGCTGTTTTTT.

The chain employs TRBV6-1 and TRBJ2-7; no firm D call. Germline CDR1 reads MNHNS; CDR2 reads SASEGT. The CDR3 runs 14 residues. V was clipped by 5 bases and J by 0 bases, with 11 bases between them. The CDR3 sequence: CASSRGPSSYEQYF. In DNA, the CDR3 is TGTGCCAGCAGTCGAGGACCTAGCTCCTACGAGCAGTACTTC.

V is TRBV6-1 and J is TRBJ2-5, with D maybe TRBD2 (6 bases). The CDR3 is 13 residues long. Deletions cut 10 bases from V and 7 bases from J, with 19 bases between. The germline V gene has CDR1 MNHNS and CDR2 SASEGT. The CDR3 DNA follows: TGTGCCATCGCGGGATCACCGCCCTGGACCCAGTACTTC. Residues: CAIAGSPPWTQYF.

This clonotype was seen at least ten times. The CDR3 bases are TGTGCCAGCAGTTTAGGGGGAGCGCAAGAGACCCAGTACTTC. Translating it yields CASSLGGAQETQYF. This rearrangement joins TRBV12-3 or TRBV12-4 to TRBJ2-5; a possible D gene is TRBD2 (5 bases). Between the trimmed V and J ends, which lost 1 base and 2 bases, there was a span of 8 bases. The CDR3 extends over 14 amino acids.

J is TRBJ2-2 and V is TRBV28; 9 positions agree with TRBD2. The germline gives CDR1 MDHEN, CDR2 SYDVKM. The junction had 6 bases not matched to a gene; V was cut back by 11 bases and J by 2 bases. The CDR3 has 14 amino acids. CDR3 nucleotide sequence: TGTGCCGGTACTAGCGGGCAAAACACCGGGGAGCTGTTTTTT. Residues: CAGTSGQNTGELFF.

V usage is TRBV7-2 and J usage is TRBJ2-5; tentatively, D is TRBD2 (5 bases). This CDR3 is built from 13 residues. Trimming removed 6 bases from V and 4 bases from J, with 12 bases in between. Per the germline V gene, CDR1 is SGHTA and CDR2 is FQGNSA. In DNA, the CDR3 is TGTGCCAGCAGGCTTACTAGTACAGAGACCCAGTACTTC. It yields the protein CASRLTSTETQYF.

This clonotype was recorded many times. J is TRBJ2-7 and V is TRBV12-3 or TRBV12-4, with 10 nucleotides matching TRBD2. V lost 6 bases to trimming and J lost 0 bases; unmatched junction nucleotides: 11. CDR3 length: 17 residues. The CDR3: CASSRTTGTSDSYEQYF. The CDR3, as DNA: TGTGCCAGCAGCCGAACAACCGGGACTAGCGACTCCTACGAGCAGTACTTC.

Note on this clonotype: Just one base apart from a much larger clone, this may be a read error. This rearrangement joins TRBV11-1 to TRBJ2-5, with D uncertain. Germline-derived CDR1 and CDR2 are SGHAT and FQDESV (reference sequence). The CDR3 runs to 14 residues. CDR3 residues: CASSFVPTQDTQYF. The CDR3 nucleotides read TGTGCCAGCAGCTTCGTCCCTACCCAAGACACCCAGTACTTC.

This clonotype was counted between two and nine times. The chain employs TRBV7-2 and TRBJ2-2; 15 nucleotides align to TRBD2. The CDR3 covers 18 residues. Losses at the gene ends were 1 base for V and 6 bases for J; bases not matched to a gene: 6. Germline assignment: CDR1 SGHTA and CDR2 FQGNSA. The CDR3 protein is CASSLVGLAGGSSGELFF. CDR3 bases: TGTGCCAGCAGCTTAGTGGGACTAGCGGGAGGTAGTTCCGGGGAGCTGTTTTTT.

The chain joins TRBV6-5 to TRBJ2-7, with D unresolved. Trimming cost V 0 bases and J 2 bases, with 14 bases left between them. The CDR3 is made up of 16 amino acids. Germline V gene data show CDR1 as MNHEY and CDR2 as SVGAGI. The CDR3 region has the DNA TGTGCCAGCAGTTACTCGATGCTCAGGCCCCCCTACGAGCAGTACTTC. As protein: CASSYSMLRPPYEQYF.

There are a few counts of this clonotype. The chain uses TRBV14 and TRBJ1-1; D not resolved. The CDR3 sequence is 14 residues long. V lost 1 base, J lost 5 bases, and 11 bases lay in between. The germline gives CDR1 SGHDN, CDR2 FVKESK. CDR3 nucleotides: TGTGCCAGCAGCCAAGGAAGGCCTGGAACTGAAGCTTTCTTT. The encoded protein is CASSQGRPGTEAFF.

The genes are TRBV4-3 and TRBJ1-4; D gene unclear. The CDR3 has 13 amino acids. Trimming cost V 6 bases and J 8 bases, with 13 bases left between them. Germline-derived CDR1 and CDR2 are LGHNA and YSLEER. The CDR3 sequence: CASSVGIVEKLFF. CDR3 coding DNA: TGCGCCAGCAGTGTAGGGATCGTGGAAAAACTGTTTTTT.

This clonotype showed up many times. The chain employs TRBV7-9 and TRBJ2-7, with D unresolved. V gave up 5 bases and J gave up 4 bases, with 6 bases separating them. There are 11 residues in the CDR3. Germline CDR1 reads SEHNR; CDR2 reads FQNEAQ (reference sequence). CDR3 nucleotides: TGTGCCAGCAGCGCCGATTACGAGCAGTACTTC. Amino acid sequence: CASSADYEQYF.

The rearrangement joins TRBV2 to TRBJ1-1; D is unresolved. Germline V CDR1 and CDR2: SNHLY, FYNNEI. V was shortened by 0 bases and J by 13 bases, with 0 bases between the two germline ends. CDR3 length equals 8 residues. The CDR3 DNA is TGTGCCAGCAGTGAAGCTTTCTTT. Translated: CASSEAFF.

This clonotype was detected many times. CDR3 residues: CASSFVGLLTSSYEQYF. The CDR3, as DNA: TGTGCCAGCAGTTTCGTAGGACTCTTGACCAGCTCCTACGAGCAGTACTTC. V usage is TRBV6-2 or TRBV6-3 and J usage is TRBJ2-7; D might be TRBD2 (5 bases). CDR3 length: 17 amino acids. Germline V CDR1 and CDR2: MNHEY, SVGEGT. Trimming left V 4 bases short and J 0 bases short, with 19 bases between.

In this sample, this clonotype turned up many times. DNA of the CDR3: TGTGCCAGCAGCAAACAGGGGGCCCTAGAGACCCAGTACTTC. This translates into CASSKQGALETQYF. The chain joins TRBV28 to TRBJ2-5; 9 nucleotides match TRBD1. The germline CDR1 and CDR2 sequences are MDHEN and SYDVKM. The CDR3 length is 14 residues. The J segment lost 4 bases and the V segment lost 6 bases, leaving 6 bases of the junction unmatched.

The V and J genes are TRBV20-1 and TRBJ2-7, with 8 bases that match TRBD2. CDR1 is DFQATT and CDR2 is SNEGSKA in the germline V gene (reference sequence). This CDR3 is built from 13 residues. Germline trimming cut 2 bases from V and 4 bases from J; bases unmatched to any gene: 4. The CDR3 nucleotides read TGCAGTGCTAGAAGTAGCGGGGCTTACGAGCAGTACTTC. Encoded protein: CSARSSGAYEQYF.

This clonotype was observed at least ten times. The chain combines TRBV10-3 with TRBJ2-6; 8 positions match TRBD1. The V and J ends lost 4 bases and 0 bases, in that order; junction bases with no gene match: 5. Germline V gene lookup returns CDR1 ENHRY and CDR2 SYGVKD. The CDR3 totals 17 residues. The CDR3 region has the DNA TGTGCCATCAGTGGGGGACAGGACCGCTCTGGGGCCAACGTCCTGACTTTC. Translation: CAISGGQDRSGANVLTF.

CDR3 bases: TGTGCCAGCTCACCACCTTCAGGGGAGCAGTACTTC. Translating gives CASSPPSGEQYF. This rearrangement joins TRBV18 to TRBJ2-7, with D possibly being TRBD1 (5 bases). The germline V gene has CDR1 KGHSH and CDR2 LQKENI. The CDR3 sequence is 12 residues long. V dropped 0 bases and J dropped 7 bases, with 7 bases sitting between them.

At least ten counts were recorded for this clonotype. This chain connects TRBV30 to TRBJ1-1; 9 bases map to TRBD1. CDR1 is GTSNPN and CDR2 is SVGIG in the germline V gene (reference sequence). The J segment lost 2 bases and the V segment lost 8 bases, leaving 3 bases of the junction unmatched. The CDR3 is made up of 12 amino acids. The CDR3: CAGGQGNTEAFF. In DNA, the CDR3 is TGTGCCGGGGGACAGGGTAACACTGAAGCTTTCTTT.

This clonotype has just one count. This chain uses TRBV7-2 with TRBJ2-5; 10 bases match TRBD1. CDR3 length: 14 residues. Per germline, CDR1 SGHTA and CDR2 FQGNSA. CDR3 bases: TGTGTCAGTAGCTTAGATGGGACAGGGGTGTCCCAGTACTTC. This gives the protein CVSSLDGTGVSQYF.

The J gene is TRBJ1-2, the V gene TRBV3-2; the listed D gene, TRBD1, was not tested against the DNA. TRBV3-2 is tagged as a pseudogene. The CDR3 is made up of 17 amino acids. CDR3 sequence reads: CASSLRPRDRSFHGYTF. CDR3 bases: TGTGCCAGCAGCCTAAGGCCCCGGGACAGGTCCTTCCATGGCTACACCTTC.

The V call is TRBV7-2, the J call TRBJ2-7, with 7 bases aligning to TRBD2. V was pared by 5 bases and J by 6 bases, with 10 bases of the junction left unmatched. Germline values: CDR1 SGHTA, CDR2 FQGNSA. The CDR3 extends over 14 amino acids. Written as DNA, the CDR3 is TGTGCCAGCAGCCCGAGACCCGGGACTACCGAGCAGTACTTC. Translated, it gives CASSPRPGTTEQYF.

V is TRBV7-2 and J is TRBJ1-6, with D tentatively TRBD1 (5 bases). This CDR3 region has 17 residues. Germline CDR1 reads SGHTA; CDR2 reads FQGNSA. The V end lost 5 bases, the J end lost 5 bases, and 19 bases lay between the germline ends. CDR3 protein: CASSPFFPDIDNSPLHF. CDR3 sequence (DNA): TGTGCCAGCAGCCCCTTCTTCCCGGACATCGATAATTCACCCCTCCACTTT.

This clonotype was counted ten times or more. The gene calls are TRBV12-3 or TRBV12-4 and TRBJ1-2; unclear D gene. Trimming cost V 0 bases and J 4 bases, with 6 bases left between them. The CDR3 covers 13 residues. CDR3: CASSLARFYGYTF. The CDR3 DNA sequence: TGTGCCAGCAGTTTAGCCAGGTTCTATGGCTACACCTTC.

The table lists this clonotype with many counts. The V gene is TRBV11-2, the J gene TRBJ2-7; tentatively, D is TRBD1 or TRBD2 (6 bases each). V gave up 3 bases and J gave up 4 bases, with 19 bases separating them. This CDR3 spans 16 amino acids. Germline V gene lookup returns CDR1 SGHAT and CDR2 FQNNGV. Here the CDR3 reads CASSLGLDRGRYEQYF. CDR3 DNA: TGTGCCAGCAGCTTGGGCCTGGATAGGGGGAGGTACGAGCAGTACTTC.

CDR3 bases: TGTGCCAGCAGCTTATTTCGTTTGGGGTCCCACACCGGGGAGCTGTTTTTT. Amino acids: CASSLFRLGSHTGELFF. The chain carries TRBV11-2 and TRBJ2-2, with D unresolved. Germline values: CDR1 SGHAT, CDR2 FQNNGV. V lost 2 bases to trimming and J lost 3 bases, with 16 bases between them. The CDR3 runs to 17 residues.

This clonotype was seen many times. The J gene is TRBJ2-7, the V gene TRBV7-2; 9 bases agree with TRBD1. The CDR3 extends over 15 amino acids. CDR1 SGHTA and CDR2 FQGNSA come from the germline V gene. J gave up 1 base and V 2 bases, and 3 bases lay outside the gene matches. CDR3 protein: CASSLTGQGSYEQYF. The CDR3 nucleotides are TGTGCCAGCAGCTTAACGGGACAGGGTTCCTACGAGCAGTACTTC.